The 15 T cell receptor beta chains below come from one sample, sequenced in a study of cytomegalovirus exposure and HLA in healthy donors. PCR primers comprised 60 Vbeta and 13 Jbeta primers. Profiling relied on immunoSEQ multiplex PCR, and the TCRdb table lists in-frame clones only, not all of them. The sample holds around 88,000 clones, under 85% seen once. Sample: PBMCs. Receptor source: a man aged 50-60 years in good health and CMV-seropositive.

This clone was found a few times. For the CDR3, the DNA is TGCGCCAGGCAGAGGGATAGGAATCAGCCCCAGCATTTT. Its translation: CARQRDRNQPQHF. This chain joins TRBV23-1 and TRBJ1-5; D unclear. TRBV23-1 is placed among ORFs of uncertain function. V was clipped by 9 bases and J by 4 bases, with 13 bases between them. The CDR3 loop spans 13 amino acids.

The CDR3 region is CASSERTGYRGYTF. CDR3 coding DNA: TGTGCCAGCAGTGAGCGGACAGGCTATCGTGGCTACACCTTC. The V and J genes are TRBV2 and TRBJ1-2, with 7 bases matching TRBD1. CDR3 size: 14 residues. From germline, CDR1 is SNHLY and CDR2 FYNNEI. The trim removed 3 bases at V and 7 bases at J, leaving 8 bases unmatched.

The chain combines TRBV4-3 with TRBJ1-4, with TRBD1 identical over 11 bases. J lost 8 bases, V lost 0 bases, and 2 bases had no gene match. Germline CDR1 and CDR2: LGHNA and YSLEER. This CDR3 spans 15 amino acids. CDR3 nucleotide sequence: TGCGCCAGCAGCCAAGAGTGGACAGGGGGCGAAAAACTGTTTTTT. Translated: CASSQEWTGGEKLFF.

This clone was counted a few times. The chain carries TRBV5-4 and TRBJ2-1; D perhaps matches TRBD2 (5 bases). The CDR3 runs 14 residues. Germline CDR1 reads SGHNT; CDR2 reads YYREEE (reference sequence). V was cut by 3 bases and J by 3 bases, with 10 bases left in between. For the CDR3, the DNA is TGTGCCAGCAGCTCCCAGCGGATCTACAATGAGCAGTTCTTC. It encodes CASSSQRIYNEQFF.

The chain uses TRBV7-2 and TRBJ2-5, with a possible D match to TRBD2 (5 bases). The CDR3 spans 15 residues. V was shortened by 5 bases and J by 7 bases, with 20 bases between the two germline ends. Germline V gene lookup returns CDR1 SGHTA and CDR2 FQGNSA. The CDR3 DNA reads as TGTGCCAGCAGCCTCCGGACTGGCCAAGGCGCGACCCAGTACTTC. The encoded protein is CASSLRTGQGATQYF.

The chain combines TRBV7-2 with TRBJ1-5; 9 bases line up with TRBD1. Per germline, CDR1 SGHTA and CDR2 FQGNSA. V gave up 3 bases and J gave up 0 bases; unmatched junction bases: 9. CDR3 size: 18 residues. In nucleotides, the CDR3 is TGTGCCAGCAGCTTCTCGGGACAGGGAACTTATAGCAATCAGCCCCAGCATTTT. Translation gives CASSFSGQGTYSNQPQHF.

The chain joins TRBV7-2 to TRBJ2-7; D unclear. Germline CDR1 and CDR2: SGHTA and FQGNSA. V lost 5 bases and J 0 bases, leaving 8 bases between the germline ends. The CDR3 contains 13 residues. The CDR3 region has the DNA TGTGCCAGCAGCCCAAAGAGCTCCTACGAGCAGTACTTC. Translating gives CASSPKSSYEQYF.

About this clone: The same CDR3 is also encoded by other DNA sequences in this sample. V and J are TRBV30 and TRBJ1-6, with 8 bases matching TRBD1. J lost 8 bases, V lost 6 bases, and 18 bases had no gene match. Germline V gene sequence: CDR1 GTSNPN, CDR2 SVGIG (reference sequence). The CDR3 loop spans 17 amino acids. The CDR3, as DNA: TGTGCCTGCACCCTCCAGGGCCTCAGGGGGCGAGATTCACCCCTCCACTTT. It is translated as CACTLQGLRGRDSPLHF.

In its sample, this clone was seen a few times. The rearrangement links TRBV19 to TRBJ2-7; 7 bases map to TRBD1. The CDR3 contains 15 residues. V was clipped by 3 bases and J by 7 bases; unmatched bases: 12. The germline V gene has CDR1 LNHDA and CDR2 SQIVND (reference sequence). The CDR3 DNA reads TGTGCCAGTAGTATCACAGGGGACGAATGGAGGGAGCAGTACTTC. Residues: CASSITGDEWREQYF.

The V gene is TRBV4-3, the J gene TRBJ2-2, with TRBD2 as a possible D gene (5 bases). The CDR3 spans 14 residues. V was clipped by 0 bases and J by 6 bases, with 8 bases between them. The germline gives CDR1 LGHNA, CDR2 YSLEER. CDR3 sequence (DNA): TGCGCCAGCAGCCAAGATGGAGGCGCCGGGGAGCTGTTTTTT. Amino acid sequence: CASSQDGGAGELFF.

This clone was observed a handful of times. The chain recombines TRBV5-1 with TRBJ2-1, with 7 bases identical to TRBD2. Unmatched junction bases numbered 18, after V lost 4 bases and J lost 5 bases. There are 18 residues in the CDR3. Germline CDR1 reads SGHRS; CDR2 reads YFSETQ. The CDR3 DNA reads TGCGCCAGCAGCCTATCCGGGACTATTAGCGGTGGGAACAATGAGCAGTTCTTC. It translates to CASSLSGTISGGNNEQFF.

V and J are TRBV28 and TRBJ2-7, with D unresolved. V gave up 3 bases and J gave up 6 bases, with 12 bases separating them. From germline, CDR1 is MDHEN and CDR2 SYDVKM. The CDR3 contains 13 residues. The CDR3 sequence: CASSFFSGSEQYF. The CDR3 DNA follows: TGTGCCAGCAGTTTCTTCTCGGGTAGCGAGCAGTACTTC.

The chain recombines TRBV7-6 with TRBJ1-4; 9 bases are a match to TRBD1. From germline, CDR1 is SGHVS and CDR2 FNYEAQ. J lost 10 bases, V lost 4 bases, and 13 bases had no gene match. CDR3 length: 16 amino acids. CDR3 protein: CASSSRGRDRDRKLFF. CDR3 DNA: TGTGCCAGCAGCTCCCGGGGGAGGGACAGGGACAGAAAACTGTTTTTT.

The gene calls are TRBV5-1 and TRBJ2-1, with D possibly TRBD1 on 5 matching bases. This CDR3 contains 14 residues. The V gene's germline CDR1 is SGHRS and CDR2 YFSETQ. V lost 4 bases and J 0 bases, leaving 8 bases between the germline ends. The CDR3 sequence is CASSQDSSYNEQFF. In DNA, the CDR3 is TGCGCCAGCAGCCAAGACAGCTCCTACAATGAGCAGTTCTTC.

V usage is TRBV28 and J usage is TRBJ1-1, with D hard to call. V dropped 8 bases and J dropped 1 base, with 17 bases sitting between them. Per the germline V gene, CDR1 is MDHEN and CDR2 is SYDVKM. The CDR3 runs to 15 residues. CDR3 in DNA: TGTGCCAGCCCCCCCCTGTGGGCGAAGAACACTGAAGCTTTCTTT. Translating gives CASPPLWAKNTEAFF.